One and the same sample provided the 20 T cell receptor beta chains below, sequenced in a study of T-cell reconstitution after alpha-beta-depleted transplantation in children. Unique molecular identifiers were incorporated into the prepared TCRbeta library. One entry per CDR3 protein results from TCRdb running MiXCR on the PCR reads. The sample has around 960,000 distinct CDR3 sequences, about 31% seen once; the top ten hold roughly 27%. The sample consisted of PBMCs, mostly from graft donor cells, taken 360 days after TCRalphabeta/CD19-depleted stem cell transplant. The receptor set was obtained from a boy under three years old who had a stem cell transplant for SCID, so the T cells may come from the graft donor.

This clonotype has just a few counts. This chain links TRBV18 with TRBJ2-7, with 8 bases lining up with TRBD2. CDR3 length equals 15 residues. Germline assignment: CDR1 KGHSH and CDR2 LQKENI. Trimming took 6 bases from V and 0 from J; bases not matched to a gene: 7. The chain's CDR3 is CASSTAGASSYEQYF. The CDR3, as DNA: TGTGCCAGCTCCACAGCGGGGGCCAGCTCCTACGAGCAGTACTTC.

This clonotype was seen just once. The CDR3 here is CASSSTREKLFF. In DNA, the CDR3 is TGTGCCAGCAGCTCCACACGTGAAAAACTGTTTTTT. The chain combines TRBV7-6 with TRBJ1-4; D is unresolved. The CDR3 consists of 12 residues. V was pared by 4 bases and J by 7 bases, with 7 bases between. Germline CDR1 is SGHVS and CDR2 is FNYEAQ. The entire variable domain, with the rest obtained from reference TRBV7-6 and TRBJ1-4, is as follows: GAGVSQSPRYKVTKRGQDVALRCDPISGHVSLYWYRQALGQGPEFLTYFNYEAQQDKSGLPNDRFSAERPEGSISTLTIQRTEQRDSAMYRCASSSTREKLFFGSGTQLSVL.

This clonotype was picked up a small number of times. The chain has TRBV20-1 and TRBJ1-2, with D possibly being TRBD1 (5 bases). V lost 2 bases and J 7 bases, leaving 23 bases between the germline ends. The CDR3 runs 16 residues. Germline V gives CDR1 DFQATT, CDR2 SNEGSKA (reference sequence). CDR3 residues: CSARLITGRHTPGYTF. CDR3 in DNA: TGCAGTGCTAGACTTATAACAGGCCGACACACCCCTGGCTACACCTTC.

This clonotype was seen repeatedly, ten times or more. The rearrangement joins TRBV5-1 to TRBJ2-2; TRBD2 is a possible D gene (5 bases). The CDR3 spans 13 residues. CDR1 SGHRS and CDR2 YFSETQ come from the germline V gene. Trimming cost V 3 bases and J 7 bases, with 10 bases left between them. CDR3 sequence: CASSSGVHGELFF. CDR3 nucleotide sequence: TGCGCCAGCAGCTCCGGGGTTCACGGGGAGCTGTTTTTT.

This rearrangement joins TRBV2 to TRBJ2-1; unclear D gene. V was pared by 2 bases and J by 9 bases, with 8 bases between. The germline gives CDR1 SNHLY, CDR2 FYNNEI. The length of the CDR3 is 12 residues. The CDR3 DNA sequence: TGTGCCAGCAGTGAATCGCGACTTGAGCAGTTCTTC. This codes for CASSESRLEQFF.

This clonotype was observed once. The rearrangement uses TRBV7-8 and TRBJ1-1, with D perhaps TRBD1 (5 bases). V was cut by 1 base and J by 1 base, with 19 bases left in between. CDR1 and CDR2 from the germline V gene are SGHVS and FQNEAQ. The CDR3 is 18 residues long. The CDR3 region has the DNA TGTGCCAGCAGCTTAGTTTTATATAGTAGCAGGGCGAACACTGAAGCTTTCTTT. It translates to CASSLVLYSSRANTEAFF. Together with reference TRBV7-8 and TRBJ1-1, the CDR3 gives the full variable domain: GAGVSQSPRYKVAKRGQDVALRCDPISGHVSLFWYQQALGQGPEFLTYFQNEAQLDKSGLPSDRFFAERPEGSVSTLKIQRTQQEDSAVYLCASSLVLYSSRANTEAFFGQGTRLTVV.

This clonotype was picked up a small number of times. The V call is TRBV5-1, the J call TRBJ2-1; possible D gene TRBD2, 6 bases. Trimming cost V 4 bases and J 4 bases, with 12 bases left between them. This CDR3 is built from 14 residues. CDR1 and CDR2 (germline): SGHRS, YFSETQ. This chain's CDR3 is CASSGYGTYNEQFF. The CDR3 nucleotides are TGCGCCAGCAGCGGTTACGGGACTTACAATGAGCAGTTCTTC. The full variable domain, completed using reference TRBV5-1 and TRBJ2-1, is KAGVTQTPRYLIKTRGQQVTLSCSPISGHRSVSWYQQTPGQGLQFLFEYFSETQRNKGNFPGRFSGRQFSNSRSEMNVSTLELGDSALYLCASSGYGTYNEQFFGPGTRLTVL.

This clonotype came up many times. V gene TRBV29-1 combines with J gene TRBJ2-1, with D perhaps matching TRBD1 or TRBD2 (5 bases each). Germline assignment: CDR1 SQVTM and CDR2 ANQGSEA. CDR3 length equals 16 residues. Trimming cost V 4 bases and J 2 bases, with 18 bases left between them. CDR3 nucleotide sequence: TGCAGCGTTGCCGGTGGGGACCTCGTCACCTACAATGAGCAGTTCTTC. Residues: CSVAGGDLVTYNEQFF.

This clonotype was counted a few times. The chain couples TRBV29-1 to TRBJ1-1; D is unclear. CDR3 length: 14 amino acids. V was cut by 1 base and J by 3 bases, with 12 bases left in between. Germline V gene sequence: CDR1 SQVTM, CDR2 ANQGSEA. CDR3 DNA sequence: TGCAGCGTTGAAGGGGGTGGGTTGGACACTGAAGCTTTCTTT. Its protein is CSVEGGGLDTEAFF.

The rearrangement joins TRBV6-2 or TRBV6-3 to TRBJ2-1; tentative D call: TRBD2 (7 bases). This CDR3 comprises 16 residues. V lost 2 bases and J lost 8, with 19 bases in between. Germline CDR1 is MNHEY and CDR2 is SVGEGT. For the CDR3, the DNA is TGTGCCAGCAGTTACCCCGGACTAGAGGGGGGGGATGAGCAGTTCTTC. Translation gives CASSYPGLEGGDEQFF.

The chain couples TRBV7-9 to TRBJ2-7, with 7 bases lining up with TRBD2. V was pared by 5 bases and J by 2 bases, with 9 bases of the junction left unmatched. Germline values: CDR1 SEHNR, CDR2 FQNEAQ (reference sequence). CDR3 length: 15 amino acids. As DNA, the CDR3 is TGTGCCAGCAGCCCCCCTGAGGCGGGGGCCTACGAGCAGTACTTC. Its protein product is CASSPPEAGAYEQYF.

This clonotype was counted only a few times. The V call is TRBV20-1, the J call TRBJ2-3; D gene ambiguous. Per germline, CDR1 DFQATT and CDR2 SNEGSKA (reference sequence). The CDR3 consists of 16 residues. The ends were cut back, 0 bases at V and 2 bases at J, with 15 bases in the middle. The CDR3, as DNA: TGCAGTGCTAGAGATCGGGTAGCTCCTACCACAGATACGCAGTATTTT. Residues: CSARDRVAPTTDTQYF.

This chain uses TRBV25-1 with TRBJ2-1; 10 nucleotides line up with TRBD1. CDR1 and CDR2 from the germline V gene are MGHDK and SYGVNS. This CDR3 has 15 residues. Trimming removed 4 bases from V and 5 bases from J; junction bases left unmatched: 5. CDR3 bases: TGTGCCAGCAGTGGACAGGGGGCGGTGGACAATGAGCAGTTCTTC. It is translated as CASSGQGAVDNEQFF.

This clonotype was detected a few times. The chain combines TRBV4-1 with TRBJ2-5; 10 positions match TRBD2. The CDR3 extends over 16 amino acids. Germline CDR1 and CDR2: MGHRA and YSYEKL. V shed 3 bases, J shed 5 bases, and the junction held 9 bases outside the gene matches. CDR3 coding DNA: TGCGCCAGCAGCCAGGACAGCGGGGGGGCCGGGGAGACCCAGTACTTC. The encoded protein is CASSQDSGGAGETQYF.

The genes are TRBV20-1 and TRBJ1-1; D is undetermined. Germline V gene data show CDR1 as DFQATT and CDR2 as SNEGSKA (reference sequence). CDR3 size: 12 residues. The CDR3 DNA sequence: TGCAGCCTCGGCAGGTTGAACACTGAAGCTTTCTTT. This sequence encodes CSLGRLNTEAFF.

This clonotype was seen more than once but under ten times. The rearrangement uses TRBV6-2 or TRBV6-3 and TRBJ2-1; D not certain. Germline-derived CDR1 and CDR2 are MNHEY and SVGEGT. Trimming cost V 5 bases and J 2 bases, with 31 bases left between them. The CDR3 consists of 21 residues. The CDR3 reads CASSPTVKSGIGFGTYNEQFF. DNA for the CDR3: TGTGCCAGCAGTCCCACGGTTAAAAGTGGGATCGGTTTTGGGACCTACAATGAGCAGTTCTTC.

This sequence joins TRBV11-2 and TRBJ2-3; D is unresolved. The CDR3 extends over 14 amino acids. V was cut by 5 bases and J by 6 bases, with 15 bases left in between. Germline CDR1 and CDR2: SGHAT and FQNNGV. In nucleotides, the CDR3 is TGTGCCAGCAGCCCGAGCCTCCTCGGGGATACGCAGTATTTT. Translation: CASSPSLLGDTQYF.

This clonotype was counted ten times or more. The chain couples TRBV7-9 to TRBJ2-7, with D possibly TRBD1 on 6 matching bases. CDR3 size: 13 residues. Trimming shortened V by 5 bases and J by 0 bases, and 8 bases separated the two germline ends. Germline CDR1 SEHNR, CDR2 FQNEAQ (reference sequence). The CDR3 coding sequence is TGTGCCAGCAGCCCAGGGGTCTCCTACGAGCAGTACTTC. Its translation is CASSPGVSYEQYF.

This clonotype was detected only a few times. The genes are TRBV5-1 and TRBJ2-2; D is uncertain. Germline loops: CDR1 SGHRS, CDR2 YFSETQ. The CDR3 totals 15 residues. Deletions cut 0 bases from V and 1 base from J, with 7 bases between. This CDR3 reads CASSLVSKNTGELFF. In DNA form, the CDR3 reads TGCGCCAGCAGCTTGGTTTCTAAGAACACCGGGGAGCTGTTTTTT.

The CDR3 loop is CASQERPDTQYF. The CDR3 region has the DNA TGTGCCAGCCAAGAGAGACCCGATACGCAGTATTTT. This rearrangement joins TRBV28 to TRBJ2-3, with no clear D. Germline CDR1 reads MDHEN; CDR2 reads SYDVKM. The CDR3 covers 12 residues. V was cut by 8 bases and J by 6 bases, with 12 bases left in between.